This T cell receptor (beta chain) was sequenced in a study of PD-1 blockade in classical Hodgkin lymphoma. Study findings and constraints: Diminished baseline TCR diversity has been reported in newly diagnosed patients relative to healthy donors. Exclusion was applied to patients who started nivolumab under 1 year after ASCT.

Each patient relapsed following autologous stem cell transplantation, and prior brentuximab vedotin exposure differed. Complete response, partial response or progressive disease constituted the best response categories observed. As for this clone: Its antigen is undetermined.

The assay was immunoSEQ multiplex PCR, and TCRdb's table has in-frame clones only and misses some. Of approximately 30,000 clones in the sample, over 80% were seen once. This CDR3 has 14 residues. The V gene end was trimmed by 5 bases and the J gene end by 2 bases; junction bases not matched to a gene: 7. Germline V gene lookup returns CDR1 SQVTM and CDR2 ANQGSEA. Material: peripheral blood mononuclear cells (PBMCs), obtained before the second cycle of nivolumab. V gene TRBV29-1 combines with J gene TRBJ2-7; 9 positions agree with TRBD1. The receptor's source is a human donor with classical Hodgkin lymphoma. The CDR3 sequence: CSVSPGTGPYEQYF. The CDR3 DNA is TGCAGCGTTAGCCCCGGGACAGGGCCCTACGAGCAGTACTTC.